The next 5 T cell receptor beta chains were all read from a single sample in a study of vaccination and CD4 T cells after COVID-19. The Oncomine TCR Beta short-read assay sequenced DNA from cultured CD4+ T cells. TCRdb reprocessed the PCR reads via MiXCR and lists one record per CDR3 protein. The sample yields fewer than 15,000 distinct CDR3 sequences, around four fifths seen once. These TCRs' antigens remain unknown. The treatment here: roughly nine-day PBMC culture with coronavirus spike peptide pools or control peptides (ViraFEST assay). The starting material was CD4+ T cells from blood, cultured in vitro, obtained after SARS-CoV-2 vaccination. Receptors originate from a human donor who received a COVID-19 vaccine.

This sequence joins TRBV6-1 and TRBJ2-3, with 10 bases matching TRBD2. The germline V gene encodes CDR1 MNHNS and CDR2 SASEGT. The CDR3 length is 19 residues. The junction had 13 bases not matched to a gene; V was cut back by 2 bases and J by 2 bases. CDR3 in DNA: TGTGCCAGCAGTGAACTCCGGAGTAGCGGGGGGTCCCCCACAGATACGCAGTATTTT. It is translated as CASSELRSSGGSPTDTQYF.

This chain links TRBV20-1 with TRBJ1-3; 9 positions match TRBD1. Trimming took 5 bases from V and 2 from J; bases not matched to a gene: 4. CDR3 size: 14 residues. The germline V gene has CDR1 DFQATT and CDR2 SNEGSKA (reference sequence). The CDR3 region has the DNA TGCAGTGCTGCCGGGACAGGGCCTGGAAACACCATATATTTT. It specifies CSAAGTGPGNTIYF.

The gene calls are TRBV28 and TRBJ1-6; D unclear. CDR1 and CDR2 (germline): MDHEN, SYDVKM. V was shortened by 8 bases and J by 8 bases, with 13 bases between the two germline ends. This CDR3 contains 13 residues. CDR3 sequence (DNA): TGTGCCAGCGTTCCGGGGTTGGATTCACCCCTCCACTTT. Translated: CASVPGLDSPLHF.

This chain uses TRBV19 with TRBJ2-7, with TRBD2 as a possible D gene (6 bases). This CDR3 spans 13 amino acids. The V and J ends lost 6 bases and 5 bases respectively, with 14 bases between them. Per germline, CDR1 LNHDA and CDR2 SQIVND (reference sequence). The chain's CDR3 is CASRKIGGDEQYF. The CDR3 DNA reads TGTGCCAGTAGAAAAATAGGAGGGGACGAGCAGTACTTC.

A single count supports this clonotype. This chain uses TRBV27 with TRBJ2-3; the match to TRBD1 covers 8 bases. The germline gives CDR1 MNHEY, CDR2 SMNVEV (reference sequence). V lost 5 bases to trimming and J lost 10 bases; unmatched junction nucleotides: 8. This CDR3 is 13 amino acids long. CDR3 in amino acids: CASSAGQGTAQYF. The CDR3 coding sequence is TGTGCCAGCAGTGCCGGACAGGGAACAGCGCAGTATTTT.